The 11 T cell receptor beta chains given below trace back to one sample, sequenced in a study of vaccination and CD4 T cells after COVID-19. Treatment denoted: approximately 11-day PBMC culture with coronavirus spike peptide pools or control peptides (ViraFEST assay). With the Oncomine TCR Beta short-read assay, DNA from cultured CD4+ T cells was sequenced. One entry per CDR3 protein results from TCRdb running MiXCR on the PCR reads. Altogether about 20,000 distinct CDR3 sequences are present, 50% to 55% being singletons, with the ten largest covering approximately 13%. No antigens are known for them. Source material: CD4+ T cells from blood, cultured in vitro. All receptors derive from a human donor who had recovered from COVID-19.

The J gene is TRBJ1-2, the V gene TRBV24-1; D might be TRBD1 (5 bases). V was pared by 5 bases and J by 4 bases, with 10 bases between. CDR3 length: 13 residues. The germline V gene has CDR1 KGHDR and CDR2 SFDVKD. In DNA, the CDR3 is TGTGCCACCAGTGCTGGGGCGGGCTATGGCTACACCTTC. Its translation: CATSAGAGYGYTF.

This chain joins TRBV7-7 and TRBJ2-2; possibly TRBD2 for D (5 bases). Germline V gene data show CDR1 as SSHAT and CDR2 as FNYEAQ (reference sequence). The V and J ends lost 5 bases and 2 bases respectively, with 9 bases between them. The CDR3 consists of 14 residues. The CDR3 is CASSPRTNTGELFF. DNA of the CDR3: TGTGCCAGCAGCCCCCGGACTAACACCGGGGAGCTGTTTTTT.

The rearrangement joins TRBV30 to TRBJ1-2; D is uncertain. There are 10 residues in the CDR3. The V end lost 7 bases, the J end lost 4 bases, and 7 bases lay between the germline ends. CDR1 is GTSNPN and CDR2 is SVGIG in the germline V gene (reference sequence). DNA of the CDR3: TGTGCCTTAGGATCCTATGGCTACACCTTC. Amino acid sequence: CALGSYGYTF. The full variable domain, completed using reference TRBV30 and TRBJ1-2, is SQTIHQWPATLVQPVGSPLSLECTVEGTSNPNLYWYRQAAGRGLQLLFYSVGIGQISSEVPQNLSASRPQDRQFILSSKKLLLSDSGFYLCALGSYGYTFGSGTRLTVV.

Concerning this clonotype itself: Sequence at one end of the junction differs from germline and may be a read error. The chain uses TRBV7-7 and TRBJ1-3; D possibly corresponds to TRBD1 (6 bases). CDR3 size: 14 residues. Germline CDR1 reads SSHAT; CDR2 reads FNYEAQ (reference sequence). CDR3 in amino acids: CASSSGTSGNTIYF. For the CDR3, the DNA is TGTGCTAGCAGCTCCGGGACATCTGGAAACACCATATATTTT.

The rearrangement joins TRBV10-3 to TRBJ2-1; 7 nucleotides line up with TRBD2. Germline CDR1 is ENHRY and CDR2 is SYGVKD. Germline trimming cut 5 bases from V and 0 bases from J; bases unmatched to any gene: 7. The CDR3 has 16 residues. CDR3 in amino acids: CAISKGLDSSYNEQFF. The CDR3 DNA reads TGTGCCATCAGTAAAGGACTAGATAGCTCCTACAATGAGCAGTTCTTC.

The sample holds a few counts of this clonotype. J is TRBJ1-2 and V is TRBV14; D is ambiguous. V was trimmed by 4 bases and J by 4 bases, leaving 10 bases between them. Germline loops: CDR1 SGHDN, CDR2 FVKESK. The CDR3 is 13 residues long. The CDR3 DNA is TGTGCCAGCAGCCCCAATGGCGGCTATGGCTACACCTTC. Protein product: CASSPNGGYGYTF.

V gene TRBV27 combines with J gene TRBJ1-4; 10 bases align to TRBD1. The CDR3 is made up of 16 amino acids. V lost 3 bases, J lost 8 bases, and 9 bases stayed unmatched. Germline CDR1 and CDR2: MNHEY and SMNVEV (reference sequence). The CDR3 DNA is TGTGCCAGCAGTTTTTGGGGACAGGGGAGAGGCGAAAAACTGTTTTTT. It yields the protein CASSFWGQGRGEKLFF. Based on the CDR3 plus reference TRBV27 and TRBJ1-4, the full variable domain is EAQVTQNPRYLITVTGKKLTVTCSQNMNHEYMSWYRQDPGLGLRQIYYSMNVEVTDKGDVPEGYKVSRKEKRNFPLILESPSPNQTSLYFCASSFWGQGRGEKLFFGSGTQLSVL.

This clonotype was detected only once. The chain links TRBV2 to TRBJ2-2, with TRBD2 matching over 7 bases. The CDR3 is 18 residues long. The J segment lost 2 bases and the V segment lost 6 bases, leaving 15 bases of the junction unmatched. Germline V gene lookup returns CDR1 SNHLY and CDR2 FYNNEI. CDR3 residues: CASRGGGVISFNTGELFF. The CDR3 region has the DNA TGTGCCAGCAGAGGTGGGGGGGTAATTTCCTTCAACACCGGGGAGCTGTTTTTT.

This clonotype has only a few counts. The chain links TRBV20-1 to TRBJ1-3, with no clear D. V lost 3 bases, J lost 0 bases, and 12 bases lay in between. The length of the CDR3 is 15 residues. Germline values: CDR1 DFQATT, CDR2 SNEGSKA (reference sequence). CDR3 bases: TGCAGTGCTAGTATGCTGGGGAACTCTGGAAACACCATATATTTT. Its protein product is CSASMLGNSGNTIYF.

J is TRBJ1-2 and V is TRBV2, with 8 positions matching TRBD1. The CDR3 has 16 residues. The germline gives CDR1 SNHLY, CDR2 FYNNEI. The J segment lost 5 bases and the V segment lost 6 bases, leaving 14 bases of the junction unmatched. CDR3 DNA sequence: TGTGCCAGCAGGCGAGGGGCCAGGGGGCGCGGGTATGGCTACACCTTC. Translating it yields CASRRGARGRGYGYTF.

This clonotype was observed a handful of times. J is TRBJ1-5 and V is TRBV7-9; D is undetermined. Trimming pared 5 bases from V and 5 bases from J, leaving 7 bases between. The CDR3 consists of 12 residues. Germline V lookup: CDR1 SEHNR, CDR2 FQNEAQ (reference sequence). For the CDR3, the DNA is TGTGCCAGCAGCCTCATTGATCAGCCCCAGCATTTT. It encodes CASSLIDQPQHF.